This T cell receptor beta chain was captured by sequencing in a study of T cells in Graves' hyperthyroidism and ophthalmopathy. In its sample, this clonotype was seen many times. As yet, its antigen is unknown. The junction had 11 bases not matched to a gene; V was cut back by 8 bases and J by 9 bases. CDR1 is SNHLY, CDR2 FYNNEI, per germline. The CDR3 is 14 amino acids. No progression to ophthalmopathy during 18 months of follow-up defined stable disease. Extraction of PBMCs used roughly 9.4 ml of fresh peripheral blood. RNA transcripts served as the template for amplifying TCR beta CDR3 regions. Carried out on the TCR CDR3, a first-round RT-PCR used the HTBI primer set. MiXCR, applied by TCRdb to the multiplex PCR reads, yields one record per CDR3 protein. The table shows approximately 530,000 distinct CDR3 sequences, with roughly 17% occurring only once. Study findings and constraints: Peripheral blood also featured most of the thyroid clonotypes expanded above 0.001. In simple terms, a model built on 13 V-J features told ophthalmopathy apart from stable hyperthyroidism.

This chain joins TRBV2 and TRBJ1-1, with 11 bases identical to TRBD1. The material sequenced was blood. The TCR comes from a woman younger than 35 with Graves' hyperthyroidism. The CDR3 region is CASLGTGGLGKAFF. The CDR3 DNA sequence: TGTGCCAGCCTTGGGACAGGGGGTCTTGGAAAAGCTTTCTTT. Combining the CDR3 with reference TRBV2 and TRBJ1-1 gives the whole variable domain EPEVTQTPSHQVTQMGQEVILRCVPISNHLYFYWYRQILGQKVEFLVSFYNNEISEKSEIFDDQFSVERPDGSNFTLKIRSTKLEDSAMYFCASLGTGGLGKAFFGQGTRLTVV.